One and the same sample provided the 11 T cell receptor beta chains below, sequenced in a study of CD8 T cells in Susac syndrome. It was with random hexamers that roughly 0.45 to 1 ug RNA was reverse transcribed. TCRdb independently ran MiXCR on the immunoSEQ multiplex PCR reads; one entry per CDR3 protein. Altogether 170,000 or so distinct CDR3 sequences are present, about 93% being singletons, with the ten largest covering 0.09% to 0.095%. Sequenced material: CD4+ T cells from PBMCs. Receptors were obtained from a human donor with multiple sclerosis.

V is TRBV7-3 and J is TRBJ2-3, with TRBD2 identical over 10 bases. V shed 3 bases and J 4 bases; nucleotides not matched to a gene: 1. Germline V lookup: CDR1 SGHTA, CDR2 FQGTGA. There are 14 residues in the CDR3. CDR3 sequence: CASSLGTSADTQYF. The DNA of the CDR3 is TGTGCCAGCAGCTTGGGGACTAGCGCAGATACGCAGTATTTT.

V gene TRBV6-1 combines with J gene TRBJ2-5; TRBD1 might be the D (5 bases). Germline CDR1 reads MNHNS; CDR2 reads SASEGT. There are 12 residues in the CDR3. V shed 8 bases and J shed 7 bases, with 14 bases lying between them. CDR3 DNA: TGTGCCAGCCTGGGCCAGGGCGCGACCCAGTACTTC. Translating it yields CASLGQGATQYF.

The rearrangement joins TRBV6-5 to TRBJ2-1; 9 bases line up with TRBD2. The trim removed 0 bases at V and 3 bases at J, leaving 3 bases unmatched. This CDR3 comprises 16 residues. Germline V CDR1 and CDR2: MNHEY, SVGAGI. As DNA, the CDR3 is TGTGCCAGCAGTTACTCGTCTAGCGGGATCTACAATGAGCAGTTCTTC. Residues: CASSYSSSGIYNEQFF.

In nucleotides, the CDR3 is TGTGCCAGCTCACCTCCTGCCCTCCAAGAGACCCAGTACTTC. Protein: CASSPPALQETQYF. The chain has TRBV18 and TRBJ2-5; no definite D call. With 3 bases removed from V and 1 base from J, the gap between germline ends came to 9 bases. Germline loops: CDR1 KGHSH, CDR2 LQKENI. The CDR3 is 14 amino acids. The variable domain in full, with the rest retrieved from reference TRBV18 and TRBJ2-5, is NAGVMQNPRHLVRRRGQEARLRCSPMKGHSHVYWYRQLPEEGLKFMVYLQKENIIDESGMPKERFSAEFPKEGPSILRIQQVVRGDSAAYFCASSPPALQETQYFGPGTRLLVL.

The rearrangement links TRBV3-1 to TRBJ1-5; 9 nucleotides match TRBD1. The germline V gene has CDR1 LGHDT and CDR2 YNNKEL (reference sequence). V lost 4 bases and J lost 4; bases outside the gene matches: 5. The length of the CDR3 is 15 residues. CDR3 in amino acids: CASSPGQGINQPQHF. As DNA, the CDR3 is TGTGCCAGCAGCCCCGGACAGGGGATAAATCAGCCCCAGCATTTT.

The rearrangement uses TRBV28 and TRBJ2-3; 7 bases agree with TRBD1. Trimming at V came to 3 bases and at J to 2 bases, leaving 8 bases not matched to a gene. Germline loops: CDR1 MDHEN, CDR2 SYDVKM. The CDR3 is 16 amino acids. CDR3 DNA sequence: TGTGCCAGCAGTTTTATAGGGGGCTCGGACACAGATACGCAGTATTTT. It codes for CASSFIGGSDTDTQYF.

The DNA of the CDR3 is TGTGCCAGCAGCCCGGTTCCAGCTAATGAAAAACTGTTTTTT. Its protein is CASSPVPANEKLFF. The genes are TRBV7-2 and TRBJ1-4; no reliable D call. The CDR3 runs 14 residues. The V end was cut by 5 bases, the J end by 3 bases, with 10 bases between. From germline, CDR1 is SGHTA and CDR2 FQGNSA.

This chain links TRBV9 with TRBJ2-1; TRBD1 agrees at 7 bases. This CDR3 is built from 13 residues. Germline loops: CDR1 SGDLS, CDR2 YYNGEE. The trim removed 2 bases at V and 7 bases at J, leaving 3 bases unmatched. The CDR3 loop reads CASSVEQGNEQFF. As DNA, the CDR3 is TGTGCCAGCAGCGTCGAACAGGGGAATGAGCAGTTCTTC.

This chain connects TRBV20-1 to TRBJ1-6; TRBD1 might be the D (6 bases). The CDR3 sequence is 18 residues long. Germline assignment: CDR1 DFQATT and CDR2 SNEGSKA (reference sequence). V dropped 3 bases and J dropped 8 bases, with 26 bases sitting between them. The CDR3, as DNA: TGCAGTGCTAGTTCAACAGGGAGCCGCCGCTTGCAGGATTCACCCCTCCACTTT. Encoded protein: CSASSTGSRRLQDSPLHF.

The rearrangement uses TRBV7-8 and TRBJ2-1; D is uncertain. The CDR3 has 11 amino acids. V gave up 5 bases and J gave up 10 bases, with 9 bases separating them. The germline gives CDR1 SGHVS, CDR2 FQNEAQ. CDR3 sequence (DNA): TGTGCCAGCAGCCCTATCAGCGAGCAGTTCTTC. It codes for CASSPISEQFF.

CDR3 protein: CASSLALAGGRYEQFF. The CDR3 DNA follows: TGTGCCAGCAGCCTCGCCCTAGCGGGGGGGCGGTACGAGCAGTTCTTC. This chain links TRBV4-2 with TRBJ2-1, with 12 bases identical to TRBD2. CDR3 length equals 16 residues. Germline V gene lookup returns CDR1 LGHNA and CDR2 YNFKEQ. V dropped 4 bases and J dropped 10; count of bases not matched to a gene: 11.